Listed below are T cell receptor beta chains from one sample, sequenced in a study of T cells in Graves' hyperthyroidism and ophthalmopathy. MiXCR, run by TCRdb on the multiplex PCR reads, gives a single entry per CDR3 protein. Among 500,000 to 550,000 distinct CDR3 sequences listed, about 20% were seen once. What was sequenced was blood. Receptor source: a man aged 40-49 years with Graves' ophthalmopathy. Both conserved end residues are part of each CDR3. D genes are given only for firm matches. The size entry is marked missing in some rows and otherwise reads once, few, many or a size class.

14,TRBV19,NA,NA,TRBJ2-1,CASSTLYHYNEQFF,TGTGCCAGTAGTACGCTATACCACTACAATGAGCAGTTCTTC
18,TRBV7-2,TRBD2,NA,TRBJ2-2,CASSFFSGGGGNTGELFF,TGTGCCAGCAGCTTTTTTAGCGGGGGAGGAGGGAACACCGGGGAGCTGTTTTTT
18,TRBV11-2,NA,few,TRBJ2-3,CASSRRAGPSLSTDTQYF,TGTGCCAGCAGCCGGCGGGCTGGGCCCTCCCTTAGCACAGATACGCAGTATTTT
16,TRBV20-1,TRBD2,many,TRBJ2-1,CSARTGMTSDYNEQFF,TGCAGTGCTAGGACAGGTATGACTAGCGACTACAATGAGCAGTTCTTC
14,TRBV20-1,NA,many,TRBJ1-1,CSLSSGGRGTEAFF,TGCAGTCTATCGAGCGGGGGTCGGGGCACTGAAGCTTTCTTT
16,TRBV6-2/TRBV6-3,TRBD1,few,TRBJ2-5,CASRPPGQGARETQYF,TGTGCCAGCAGACCACCGGGACAGGGGGCGCGGGAGACCCAGTACTTC
14,TRBV30,TRBD1,many,TRBJ1-1,CAWTHDRGETEAFF,TGTGCCTGGACCCATGACAGGGGTGAAACTGAAGCTTTCTTT
19,TRBV14,NA,NA,TRBJ2-1,CASSLMGASTSDSYNEQFF,TGTGCCAGCAGCCTGATGGGGGCTTCGACCTCAGACTCCTACAATGAGCAGTTCTTC
14,TRBV28,NA,many,TRBJ2-7,CASSLSQISYEQYF,TGTGCCAGCAGTTTAAGTCAGATCTCCTACGAGCAGTACTTC
13,TRBV30,NA,few,TRBJ1-4,CAWSEGRNEKLFF,TGTGCCTGGAGTGAAGGACGGAATGAAAAACTGTTTTTT
13,TRBV9,NA,few,TRBJ1-3,CASSETVENTIYF,TGTGCCAGCAGCGAGACAGTGGAAAACACCATATATTTT
14,TRBV15,NA,few,TRBJ1-6,CATSRDLDGTPLHF,TGTGCCACCAGCAGAGATCTTGATGGGACACCCCTCCACTTT
17,TRBV7-2,TRBD2,many,TRBJ2-4,CASSRSGRTSTENIQYF,TGTGCCAGCAGTCGCAGTGGTCGGACTAGCACCGAAAACATTCAGTACTTC
13,TRBV20-1,NA,many,TRBJ2-5,CSADPSDQETQYF,TGCAGTGCCGACCCTAGCGACCAAGAGACCCAGTACTTC
12,TRBV19,NA,NA,TRBJ1-1,CATKSTNTEAFF,TGTGCCACTAAGTCCACTAACACTGAAGCTTTCTTT
12,TRBV25-1,NA,NA,TRBJ1-2,CASSDFLYGYTF,TGTGCCAGCAGTGATTTTCTTTATGGCTACACCTTC
11,TRBV12-3/TRBV12-4,NA,NA,TRBJ2-7,CASSPSDEQYF,TGTGCCAGCAGCCCTAGTGACGAGCAGTACTTC
15,TRBV30,NA,NA,TRBJ2-1,CAWNRGISSRNEQFF,TGTGCCTGGAATCGGGGAATAAGCTCGCGCAATGAGCAGTTCTTC
13,TRBV9,NA,few,TRBJ2-3,CASSVKGTDTQYF,TGTGCCAGCAGCGTAAAGGGCACAGATACGCAGTATTTT
11,TRBV7-9,NA,few,TRBJ1-1,CASVMNTEAFF,TGTGCCAGCGTTATGAACACTGAAGCTTTCTTT
13,TRBV6-1,NA,few,TRBJ2-2,CASRPQGSGELFF,TGTGCCAGCAGACCACAGGGCTCCGGGGAGCTGTTTTTT
16,TRBV30,NA,few,TRBJ2-3,CAWNPGRSPSTDTQYF,TGTGCCTGGAACCCGGGGCGGAGCCCTAGCACAGATACGCAGTATTTT
15,TRBV20-1,TRBD2,many,TRBJ2-5,CSARGLAGAQETQYF,TGCAGTGCTAGAGGCCTAGCGGGGGCCCAAGAGACCCAGTACTTC
13,TRBV5-5,TRBD1,many,TRBJ1-2,CASSWDRNYGYTF,TGTGCCAGCAGCTGGGACAGGAACTATGGCTACACCTTC
14,TRBV2,NA,many,TRBJ2-7,CASRAGGYSYEQYF,TGTGCCAGCAGGGCTGGGGGGTACTCCTACGAGCAGTACTTC
12,TRBV5-1,NA,many,TRBJ2-3,CASSLTLHTQYF,TGCGCCAGCAGCTTAACCTTACATACGCAGTATTTT
17,TRBV7-9,NA,few,TRBJ2-2,CASSQSGTAANTGELFF,TGTGCCAGCAGCCAAAGCGGGACAGCCGCGAACACCGGGGAGCTGTTTTTT
15,TRBV20-1,TRBD1,few,TRBJ1-5,CSAWGQGARGQPQHF,TGCAGTGCGTGGGGGCAGGGGGCGCGGGGTCAGCCCCAGCATTTT
15,TRBV6-1,NA,few,TRBJ1-2,CASSPADITNYGYTF,TGTGCCAGCAGTCCGGCGGACATCACTAACTATGGCTACACCTTC
13,TRBV13,NA,NA,TRBJ2-7,CASSRQAPYEQYF,TGTGCCAGCAGCCGACAGGCCCCCTACGAGCAGTACTTC
16,TRBV12-3/TRBV12-4,NA,few,TRBJ2-7,CASSFTQPRGGNEQYF,TGTGCCAGCAGTTTCACCCAACCGAGAGGTGGAAACGAGCAGTACTTC
16,TRBV7-9,NA,many,TRBJ2-7,CASSLVDLGRGNEQYF,TGTGCCAGCAGCTTAGTCGACTTGGGGCGGGGCAACGAGCAGTACTTC
13,TRBV11-1,NA,many,TRBJ1-1,CASRPGGAGEAFF,TGTGCCAGCAGACCCGGAGGAGCAGGTGAAGCTTTCTTT
12,TRBV20-1,NA,many,TRBJ2-7,CSAPSETYEQYF,TGCAGTGCGCCATCAGAAACCTACGAGCAGTACTTC
16,TRBV6-6,NA,NA,TRBJ1-3,CASSYSGQGSGNTIYF,TGTGCCAGCAGTTACTCAGGGCAGGGCTCTGGAAACACCATATATTTT
14,TRBV4-1,TRBD1,NA,TRBJ1-2,CASSQETGGYGYTF,TGCGCCAGCAGCCAAGAAACAGGGGGCTATGGCTACACCTTC
15,TRBV27,NA,many,TRBJ1-1,CASRQTSTLNTEAFF,TGTGCCAGCAGGCAGACCTCCACCTTGAACACTGAAGCTTTCTTT
13,TRBV5-1,TRBD1,few,TRBJ1-2,CASSRDSRYGYTF,TGCGCCAGCAGCCGGGACAGCCGCTATGGCTACACCTTC
16,TRBV2,NA,few,TRBJ2-5,CASSLPKIVYQETQYF,TGTGCCAGCAGTTTACCCAAAATAGTGTACCAAGAGACCCAGTACTTC
17,TRBV27,NA,many,TRBJ2-3,CASSSLTELNPTDTQYF,TGTGCCAGCAGTTCCCTGACAGAGCTTAACCCCACAGATACGCAGTATTTT
16,TRBV6-1,NA,many,TRBJ1-1,CASSYPAGAQYTEAFF,TGTGCCAGCAGTTACCCGGCGGGGGCGCAGTACACTGAAGCTTTCTTT
13,TRBV10-2,NA,NA,TRBJ2-3,CASKGSVTDTQYF,TGCGCCAGCAAAGGGTCGGTGACAGATACGCAGTATTTT
12,TRBV20-1,NA,few,TRBJ2-7,CSVEDQGYEQYF,TGCAGTGTCGAGGACCAGGGGTACGAGCAGTACTTC
14,TRBV5-1,NA,few,TRBJ2-7,CASSLGGEPGEQYF,TGCGCCAGCAGCTTGGGAGGGGAACCGGGCGAGCAGTACTTC
13,TRBV12-3/TRBV12-4,NA,few,TRBJ1-4,CASRGLLNEKLFF,TGTGCCAGCAGGGGCCTCCTTAATGAAAAACTGTTTTTT
14,TRBV7-8,NA,NA,TRBJ2-7,CASSMARGPYEQYF,TGTGCCAGCAGCATGGCTCGGGGGCCCTACGAGCAGTACTTC
13,TRBV3-1,TRBD1,NA,TRBJ1-2,CASSQVRQGDNTF,TGTGCCAGCAGCCAAGTACGACAGGGGGACAACACCTTC
13,TRBV6-1,NA,NA,TRBJ1-5,CASSPQKHQPQHF,TGTGCCAGCAGTCCCCAGAAGCATCAGCCCCAGCATTTT
14,TRBV7-9,NA,few,TRBJ1-2,CASTFSGALVGYTF,TGTGCCAGCACTTTCTCCGGGGCCTTGGTGGGCTACACCTTC
15,TRBV15,NA,NA,TRBJ2-2,CATSRGQGNTGELFF,TGTGCCACCAGCAGAGGTCAGGGGAACACCGGGGAGCTGTTTTTT
14,TRBV5-1,TRBD1,NA,TRBJ1-1,CASSSIGTGDMAFF,TGCGCCAGCAGCTCCATAGGGACAGGGGATATGGCTTTCTTT
13,TRBV27,TRBD2,NA,TRBJ2-1,CASSASSGNEQFF,TGTGCCAGCAGTGCTAGTAGCGGGAATGAGCAGTTCTTC
14,TRBV7-9,NA,many,TRBJ2-5,CASSFRAGAETQYF,TGTGCCAGCAGCTTCCGCGCGGGGGCAGAGACCCAGTACTTC
15,TRBV11-2,TRBD2,many,TRBJ2-7,CASSLDLGEGYEQYF,TGTGCCAGCAGCTTAGATCTGGGGGAGGGATACGAGCAGTACTTC
14,TRBV2,TRBD1,many,TRBJ1-1,CASISDRGHNEAFF,TGTGCCAGCATCTCGGACAGGGGGCATAATGAAGCTTTCTTT
15,TRBV5-8,TRBD1,many,TRBJ1-4,CASKDRGATNEKLFF,TGTGCCAGCAAGGACAGGGGTGCAACTAATGAAAAACTGTTTTTT